The clone carrying this T cell receptor (beta chain) was recorded a few times. Its target is not known. The data derive from a study of graft-versus-host responses after intestinal transplantation. Study as a whole: Induction using anti-thymocyte globulin, followed by tacrolimus and steroids for approximately 3 years, was given to all recipients.

This table comes from immunoSEQ multiplex PCR, and its TCRdb copy is limited to in-frame clones, with some not included. The repertoire consists of 71,000 or so clones, with roughly 88% occurring once and the leading ten covering roughly 1.3%. The CDR3 runs 13 residues. Germline V gene sequence: CDR1 SGDLS, CDR2 YYNGEE. The V segment lost 4 bases and the J segment 5 bases; nucleotides outside the gene matches: 6. Sequenced material: unstimulated CD8+ T cells sorted from spleen or lymph node cells, taken before intestinal transplant. The rearrangement links TRBV9 to TRBJ2-7; 7 nucleotides line up with TRBD1. This sequence originates from a human donor who received an intestinal transplant. CDR3 sequence reads: CASSLNQGDEQYF. In DNA form, the CDR3 reads TGTGCCAGCAGCCTTAATCAGGGGGACGAGCAGTACTTC.